The 4 T cell receptor beta chains below were found in one sample sequenced in a study of T cell changes during pregnancy in multiple sclerosis. Using immunoSEQ multiplex PCR, the repertoire was profiled, and TCRdb retains in-frame clones only, with some absent. Seen here are fewer than 50,000 clones, about 89% observed once, and the top ten hold 0.45% to 0.6%. The sequences come from CD4+ T cells from peripheral blood mononuclear cells, collected in the first trimester of pregnancy. All receptors derive from a female donor with multiple sclerosis, enrolled in a pregnancy study.

In DNA form, the CDR3 reads TGTGCCAGCAGCTTATTTCCCAGGAGTGGCGGGAGAGGTCTAGATACGCAGTATTTT. The encoded protein is CASSLFPRSGGRGLDTQYF. J is TRBJ2-3 and V is TRBV7-8, with TRBD2 identical over 7 bases. The junction had 19 bases not matched to a gene; V was cut back by 2 bases and J by 5 bases. The germline V gene encodes CDR1 SGHVS and CDR2 FQNEAQ. The CDR3 is made up of 19 amino acids.

The genes are TRBV10-3 and TRBJ1-2; unclear D gene. Germline CDR1 and CDR2: ENHRY and SYGVKD. The CDR3 loop spans 12 amino acids. V lost 10 bases to trimming and J lost 6 bases, with 15 bases between them. The CDR3: CASKDVRDGYTF. The CDR3 coding sequence is TGTGCCAGCAAAGACGTGCGGGATGGCTACACCTTC.

This sequence joins TRBV30 and TRBJ1-1; D possibly corresponds to TRBD1 (6 bases). The germline V gene has CDR1 GTSNPN and CDR2 SVGIG (reference sequence). V lost 0 bases to trimming and J lost 0 bases, with 11 bases between them. This CDR3 is built from 15 residues. CDR3 residues: CAWSVRGAVNTEAFF. DNA of the CDR3: TGTGCCTGGAGTGTACGGGGGGCGGTGAACACTGAAGCTTTCTTT.

This clone was observed a few times. The V gene is TRBV11-2, the J gene TRBJ1-2; D possibly corresponds to TRBD1 (6 bases). Germline V gene lookup returns CDR1 SGHAT and CDR2 FQNNGV. This CDR3 region has 13 residues. V was trimmed by 4 bases and J by 5 bases, leaving 11 bases between them. The DNA for the CDR3 is TGTGCCAGCAGCTACGGGCAGGGGTATGGCTACACCTTC. Its protein product is CASSYGQGYGYTF.